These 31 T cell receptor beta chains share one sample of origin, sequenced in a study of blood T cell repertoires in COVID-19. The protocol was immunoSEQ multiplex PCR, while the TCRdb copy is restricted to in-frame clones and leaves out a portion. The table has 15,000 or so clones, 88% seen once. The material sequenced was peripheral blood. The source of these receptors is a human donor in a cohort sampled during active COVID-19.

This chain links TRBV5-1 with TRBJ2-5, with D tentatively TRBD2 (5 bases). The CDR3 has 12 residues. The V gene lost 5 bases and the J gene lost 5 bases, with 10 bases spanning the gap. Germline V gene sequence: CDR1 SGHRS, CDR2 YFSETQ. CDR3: CASSFPGETQYF. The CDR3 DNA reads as TGCGCCAGCAGTTTTCCGGGGGAGACCCAGTACTTC.

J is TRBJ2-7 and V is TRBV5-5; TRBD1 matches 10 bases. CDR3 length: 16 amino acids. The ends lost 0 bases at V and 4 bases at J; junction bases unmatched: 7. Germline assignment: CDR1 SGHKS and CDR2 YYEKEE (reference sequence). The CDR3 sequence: CASSLGGPGQGYEQYF. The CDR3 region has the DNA TGTGCCAGCAGCTTGGGGGGGCCGGGACAGGGGTACGAGCAGTACTTC. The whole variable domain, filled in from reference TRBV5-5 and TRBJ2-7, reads DAGVTQSPTHLIKTRGQQVTLRCSPISGHKSVSWYQQVLGQGPQFIFQYYEKEERGRGNFPDRFSARQFPNYSSELNVNALLLGDSALYLCASSLGGPGQGYEQYFGPGTRLTVT.

In DNA form, the CDR3 reads TGTGCCAGCAGCTTCGGTCAGGGGCGCCAGGATACGCAGTATTTT. The encoded protein is CASSFGQGRQDTQYF. V is TRBV11-3 and J is TRBJ2-3, with TRBD1 as a possible D gene (6 bases). V was clipped by 3 bases and J by 6 bases, with 16 bases between them. Per germline, CDR1 SGHNT and CDR2 YENEEA. The CDR3 sequence is 15 residues long.

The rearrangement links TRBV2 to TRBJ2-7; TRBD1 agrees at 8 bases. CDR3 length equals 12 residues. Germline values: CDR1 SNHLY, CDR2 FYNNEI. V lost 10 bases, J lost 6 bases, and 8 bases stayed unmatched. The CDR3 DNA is TGTGCCATTTCCCAGGGGGCAGGCGAGCAGTACTTC. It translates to CAISQGAGEQYF.

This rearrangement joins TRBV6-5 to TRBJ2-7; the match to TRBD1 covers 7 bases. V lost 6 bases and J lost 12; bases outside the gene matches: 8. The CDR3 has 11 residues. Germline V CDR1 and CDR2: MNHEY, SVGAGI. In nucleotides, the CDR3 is TGTGCCAGCAGCCCAGACAGGGTGAGGTACTTC. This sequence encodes CASSPDRVRYF.

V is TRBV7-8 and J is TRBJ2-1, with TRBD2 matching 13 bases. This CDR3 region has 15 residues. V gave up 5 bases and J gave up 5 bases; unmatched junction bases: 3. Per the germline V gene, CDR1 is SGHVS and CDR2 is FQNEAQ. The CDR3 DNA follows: TGTGCCAGCAGCCCACTAGCGGGAGGGGACAATGAGCAGTTCTTC. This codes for CASSPLAGGDNEQFF.

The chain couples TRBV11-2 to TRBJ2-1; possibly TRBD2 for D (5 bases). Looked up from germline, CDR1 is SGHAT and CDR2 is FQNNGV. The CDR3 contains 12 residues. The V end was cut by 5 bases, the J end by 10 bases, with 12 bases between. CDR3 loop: CASSRWTVEQFF. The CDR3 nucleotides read TGTGCCAGCAGCCGTTGGACTGTCGAGCAGTTCTTC. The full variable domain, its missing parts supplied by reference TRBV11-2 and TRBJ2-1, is EAGVAQSPRYKIIEKRQSVAFWCNPISGHATLYWYQQILGQGPKLLIQFQNNGVVDDSQLPKDRFSAERLKGVDSTLKIQPAKLEDSAVYLCASSRWTVEQFFGPGTRLTVL.

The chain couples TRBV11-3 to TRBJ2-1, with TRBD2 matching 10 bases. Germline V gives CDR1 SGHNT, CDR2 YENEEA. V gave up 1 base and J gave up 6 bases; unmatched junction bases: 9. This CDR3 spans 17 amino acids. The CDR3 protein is CASSLVVSGGAVNEQFF. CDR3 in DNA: TGTGCCAGCAGCTTAGTCGTCAGCGGGGGGGCCGTCAATGAGCAGTTCTTC.

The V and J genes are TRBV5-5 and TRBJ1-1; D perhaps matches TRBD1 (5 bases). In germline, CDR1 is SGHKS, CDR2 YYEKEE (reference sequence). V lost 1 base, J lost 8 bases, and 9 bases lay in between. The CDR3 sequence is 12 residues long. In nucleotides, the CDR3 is TGTGCCAGCAGCTTGAGGGGTCCCGAAGCTTTCTTT. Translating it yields CASSLRGPEAFF.

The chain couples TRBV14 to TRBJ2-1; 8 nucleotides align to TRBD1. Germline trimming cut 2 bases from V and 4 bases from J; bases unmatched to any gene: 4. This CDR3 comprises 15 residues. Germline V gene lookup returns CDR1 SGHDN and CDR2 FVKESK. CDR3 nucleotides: TGTGCCAGCAGCCAAATAGGGACAGGTTACAATGAGCAGTTCTTC. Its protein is CASSQIGTGYNEQFF.

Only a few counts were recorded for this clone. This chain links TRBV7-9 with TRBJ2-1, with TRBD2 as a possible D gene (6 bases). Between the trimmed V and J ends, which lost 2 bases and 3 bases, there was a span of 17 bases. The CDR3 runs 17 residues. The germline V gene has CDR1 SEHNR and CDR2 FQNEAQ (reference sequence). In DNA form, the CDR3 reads TGTGCCAGCAGCTTAACTCCGGGAGTGGGAAACTACAATGAGCAGTTCTTC. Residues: CASSLTPGVGNYNEQFF.

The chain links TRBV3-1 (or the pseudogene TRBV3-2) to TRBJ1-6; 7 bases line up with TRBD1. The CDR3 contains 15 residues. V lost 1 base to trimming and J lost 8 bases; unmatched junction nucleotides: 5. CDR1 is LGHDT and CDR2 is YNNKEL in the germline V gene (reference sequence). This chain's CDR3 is CASSQGQGQDSPLHF. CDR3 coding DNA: TGTGCCAGCAGCCAAGGACAGGGCCAGGATTCACCCCTCCACTTT.

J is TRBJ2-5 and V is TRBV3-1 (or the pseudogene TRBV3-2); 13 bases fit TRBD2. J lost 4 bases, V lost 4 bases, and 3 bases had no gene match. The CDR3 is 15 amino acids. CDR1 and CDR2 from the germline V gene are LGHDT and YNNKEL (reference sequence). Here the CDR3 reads CASSPWTSGRETQYF. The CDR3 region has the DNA TGTGCCAGCAGCCCTTGGACTAGCGGGAGAGAGACCCAGTACTTC.

This CDR3 is CASNLLAGGGTEQFF. CDR3 DNA sequence: TGTGCCAGCAACCTTCTAGCGGGAGGAGGTACTGAGCAGTTCTTC. The J gene is TRBJ2-1, the V gene TRBV11-2; 11 bases are a match to TRBD2. V lost 7 bases and J lost 9; bases outside the gene matches: 11. The CDR3 consists of 15 residues. The germline V gene encodes CDR1 SGHAT and CDR2 FQNNGV.

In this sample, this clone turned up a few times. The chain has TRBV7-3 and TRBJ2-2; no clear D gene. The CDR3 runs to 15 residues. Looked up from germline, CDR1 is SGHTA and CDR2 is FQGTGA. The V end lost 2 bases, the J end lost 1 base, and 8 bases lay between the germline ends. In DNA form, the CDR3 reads TGTGCCAGCAGCTTAGCTCCAGGGAACACCGGGGAGCTGTTTTTT. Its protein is CASSLAPGNTGELFF.

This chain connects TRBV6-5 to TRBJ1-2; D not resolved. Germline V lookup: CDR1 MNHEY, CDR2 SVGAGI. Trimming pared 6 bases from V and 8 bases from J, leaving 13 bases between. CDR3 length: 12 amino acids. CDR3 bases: TGTGCCAGCAGATTACTAGGGCAAGGCTACACCTTC. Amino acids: CASRLLGQGYTF.

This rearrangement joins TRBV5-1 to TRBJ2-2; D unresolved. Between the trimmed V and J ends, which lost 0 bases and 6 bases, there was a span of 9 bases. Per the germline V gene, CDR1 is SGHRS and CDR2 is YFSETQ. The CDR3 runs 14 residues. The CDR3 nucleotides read TGCGCCAGCAGCTTGGGTTTGTCCGCCGGGGAGCTGTTTTTT. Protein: CASSLGLSAGELFF.

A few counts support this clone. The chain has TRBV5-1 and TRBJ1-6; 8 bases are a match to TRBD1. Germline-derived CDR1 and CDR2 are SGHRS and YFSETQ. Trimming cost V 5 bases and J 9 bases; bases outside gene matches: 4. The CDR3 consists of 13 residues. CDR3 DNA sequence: TGCGCCAGCAGAGGACAGGGTTTTTCACCCCTCCACTTT. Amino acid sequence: CASRGQGFSPLHF.

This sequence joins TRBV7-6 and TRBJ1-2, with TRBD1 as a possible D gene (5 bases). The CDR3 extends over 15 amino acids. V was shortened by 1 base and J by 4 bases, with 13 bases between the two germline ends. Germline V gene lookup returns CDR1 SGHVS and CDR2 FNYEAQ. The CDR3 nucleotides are TGTGCCAGCAGCTTAGGAATGGGGGGTAGCTATGGCTACACCTTC. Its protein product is CASSLGMGGSYGYTF.

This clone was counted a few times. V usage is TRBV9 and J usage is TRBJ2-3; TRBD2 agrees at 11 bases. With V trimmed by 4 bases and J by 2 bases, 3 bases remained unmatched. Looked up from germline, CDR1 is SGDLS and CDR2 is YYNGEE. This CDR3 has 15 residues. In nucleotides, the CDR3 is TGTGCCAGCAGCTTTAGCGGGAGGGCCACAGATACGCAGTATTTT. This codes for CASSFSGRATDTQYF.

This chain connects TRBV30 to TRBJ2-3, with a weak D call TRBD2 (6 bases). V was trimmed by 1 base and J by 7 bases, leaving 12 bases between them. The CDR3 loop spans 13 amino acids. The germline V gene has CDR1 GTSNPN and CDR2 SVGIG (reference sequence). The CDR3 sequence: CAWSGLAPYTQYF. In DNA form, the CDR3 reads TGTGCCTGGAGTGGGCTAGCGCCCTATACGCAGTATTTT.

The CDR3, as DNA: TGTGCCAGCAACCCTCTCGGAGGACGTAATGATGAGCAGTACTTC. This sequence encodes CASNPLGGRNDEQYF. J is TRBJ2-7 and V is TRBV6-5; perhaps TRBD2 as D (5 bases). Germline loops: CDR1 MNHEY, CDR2 SVGAGI. The CDR3 covers 15 residues. Trimming took off 7 bases at V and 7 bases at J, with 23 bases between the two ends.

CDR3 sequence reads: CASSLQGRYPGELFF. The CDR3 DNA reads TGTGCCAGCAGCTTACAGGGCCGTTACCCCGGGGAGCTGTTTTTT. The genes are TRBV5-6 and TRBJ2-2; a possible D gene is TRBD1 (6 bases). This CDR3 region has 15 residues. CDR1 is SGHDT and CDR2 is YYEEEE in the germline V gene. V lost 2 bases, J lost 6 bases, and 14 bases lay in between.

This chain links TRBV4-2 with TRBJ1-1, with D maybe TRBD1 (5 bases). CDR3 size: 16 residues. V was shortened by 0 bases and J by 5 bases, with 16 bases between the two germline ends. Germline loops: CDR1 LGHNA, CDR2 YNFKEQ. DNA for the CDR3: TGTGCCAGCAGCCAAGAGGGTTGGGGCGCGGGAACTGAAGCTTTCTTT. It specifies CASSQEGWGAGTEAFF.

The CDR3 is CASGPSGSAYEQYF. In DNA, the CDR3 is TGCGCCAGCGGGCCCAGCGGGAGTGCCTACGAGCAGTACTTC. This chain links TRBV10-1 with TRBJ2-7; 8 bases fit TRBD2. Germline V gene sequence: CDR1 WNHNN, CDR2 SYGVQD (reference sequence). The V and J ends lost 8 bases and 2 bases, in that order; junction bases with no gene match: 8. The CDR3 covers 14 residues.

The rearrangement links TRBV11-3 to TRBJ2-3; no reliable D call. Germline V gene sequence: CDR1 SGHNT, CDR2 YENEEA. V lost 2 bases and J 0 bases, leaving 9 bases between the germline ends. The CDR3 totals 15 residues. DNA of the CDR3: TGTGCCAGCAGCTTAAGTCCGACTAGCACAGATACGCAGTATTTT. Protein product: CASSLSPTSTDTQYF. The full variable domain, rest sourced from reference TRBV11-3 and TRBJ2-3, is EAGVVQSPRYKIIEKKQPVAFWCNPISGHNTLYWYLQNLGQGPELLIRYENEEAVDDSQLPKDRFSAERLKGVDSTLKIQPAELGDSAVYLCASSLSPTSTDTQYFGPGTRLTVL.

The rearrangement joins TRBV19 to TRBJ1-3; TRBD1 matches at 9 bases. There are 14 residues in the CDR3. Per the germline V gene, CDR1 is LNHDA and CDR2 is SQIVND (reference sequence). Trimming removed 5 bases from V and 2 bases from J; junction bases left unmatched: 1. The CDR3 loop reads CASSGTGTGNTIYF. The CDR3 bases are TGTGCCAGTAGTGGGACAGGGACTGGAAACACCATATATTTT.

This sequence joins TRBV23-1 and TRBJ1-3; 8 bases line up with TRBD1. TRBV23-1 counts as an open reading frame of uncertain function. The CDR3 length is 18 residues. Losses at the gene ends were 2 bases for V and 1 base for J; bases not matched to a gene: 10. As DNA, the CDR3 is TGCGCCAGCAGTCAAAGGAGCGGGACAGGCGGTTCTGGAAACACCATATATTTT. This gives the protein CASSQRSGTGGSGNTIYF.

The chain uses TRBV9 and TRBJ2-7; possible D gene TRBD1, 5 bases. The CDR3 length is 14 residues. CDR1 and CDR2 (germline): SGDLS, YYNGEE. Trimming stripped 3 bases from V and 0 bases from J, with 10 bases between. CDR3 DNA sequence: TGTGCCAGCAGCGCAACAGGCCTCTCCTACGAGCAGTACTTC. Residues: CASSATGLSYEQYF.

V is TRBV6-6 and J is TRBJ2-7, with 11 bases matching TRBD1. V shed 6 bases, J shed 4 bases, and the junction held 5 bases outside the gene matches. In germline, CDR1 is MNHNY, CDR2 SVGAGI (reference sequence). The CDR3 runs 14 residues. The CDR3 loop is CASSRTGGEYEQYF. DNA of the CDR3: TGTGCCAGCAGCCGGACAGGGGGCGAGTACGAGCAGTACTTC.

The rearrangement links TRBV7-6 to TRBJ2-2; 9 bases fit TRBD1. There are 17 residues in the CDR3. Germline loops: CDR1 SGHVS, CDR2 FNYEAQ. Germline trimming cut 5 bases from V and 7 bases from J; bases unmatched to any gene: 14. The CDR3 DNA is TGTGCCAGCAGCGCTCCGGGACAGGGTGTTTTCGGCGGGGAGCTGTTTTTT. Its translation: CASSAPGQGVFGGELFF.